This T cell receptor beta chain was found in a study of blood T cells in healthy people across ages. Primed by a sample-barcoded 5' primer and a J-beta primer mix, a second PCR proceeded for about 6 to 12 cycles. TCRdb reanalysed the 5' RACE reads using MiXCR and keeps one entry per CDR3 protein. This table has just under 750,000 distinct CDR3 sequences, 22% appearing once. Germline CDR1 and CDR2: SQVTM and ANQGSEA. There are 12 residues in the CDR3. V shed 4 bases and J shed 6 bases, with 12 bases lying between them. The rearrangement joins TRBV29-1 to TRBJ1-2, with D tentatively TRBD1 (5 bases). The sequence derives from a man in his 70s in good health. Sequencing was done on a sample of blood. CDR3: CSVAGGVDGYTF. The CDR3 DNA follows: TGCAGCGTTGCTGGGGGAGTCGATGGCTACACCTTC.